This T cell receptor (beta chain) was sequenced for a study of Graves' ophthalmopathy and Graves' hyperthyroidism. At the level of the study: Stable hyperthyroid donors showed no ophthalmopathy during 18 months follow-up.

Study observations and caveats: For separating ophthalmopathy from stable hyperthyroidism, a 13-signature model gave 85% to 90% sensitivity and 81.08% specificity.

Amplified TCR beta CDR3 regions were obtained using RNA transcripts as template. In the first round, RT-PCR was carried out with HTBI primers, and a multiplex PCR formed the second round. TCRdb re-analysed the multiplex PCR reads in MiXCR, keeping a single row per CDR3 protein. The table includes about 1.1 million distinct CDR3 sequences, around a third detected once. A word on this clonotype: Antigen specificity is unknown.

Hyperthyroidism patients, aged 18 to 65, were newly diagnosed, under 2 months' duration. Sequencing was performed on peripheral blood or thyroid tissue (not recorded which). This receptor was taken from an adult man with Graves' hyperthyroidism.

In DNA, the CDR3 is TGTGCCAGCAGCCATCCGACAGGGCGAGCTTTCTTT. Translated: CASSHPTGRAFF. The chain uses TRBV3-1 and TRBJ1-1; 7 positions match TRBD1. V lost 3 bases and J lost 10; bases outside the gene matches: 5. From germline, CDR1 is LGHDT and CDR2 YNNKEL (reference sequence). This CDR3 contains 12 residues. Supplemented by reference TRBV3-1 and TRBJ1-1, the full variable domain reads DTAVSQTPKYLVTQMGNDKSIKCEQNLGHDTMYWYKQDSKKFLKIMFSYNNKELIINETVPNRFSPKSPDKAHLNLHINSLELGDSAVYFCASSHPTGRAFFGQGTRLTVV.